Listed below are T cell receptor beta chains from one sample, sequenced in a study of blood T cell repertoires in COVID-19. The assay was immunoSEQ multiplex PCR, and TCRdb's table has in-frame clones only and misses some. The table records under 250,000 clones, around four fifths of them present only once. The specimen was peripheral blood. The receptors originated from a woman aged 50 to 60 with active or convalescent COVID-19. The CDR3 runs from the conserved cysteine through the conserved F or W. The order of the fields is J gene, V gene, clone size, D gene, CDR3 protein, CDR3 DNA. D genes are given only for firm matches. Clone size is shown for a subset of rows, as once, few, many or a class of expanded clone.

TRBJ2-1 TRBV24-1 NA TRBD2 CATSDSRLAGGGQFF TGTGCCACCAGTGACTCGCGACTAGCGGGAGGCGGGCAGTTCTTC
TRBJ1-2 TRBV24-1 once NA CATSDFGGNYGYTF TGTGCCACCAGTGATTTCGGCGGTAACTATGGCTACACCTTC
TRBJ1-1 TRBV19 NA TRBD1 CASSRQGATEAFF TGTGCCAGTAGCAGACAGGGGGCTACTGAAGCTTTCTTT
TRBJ2-7 TRBV11-2 NA TRBD2 CASSSLAGGSYEQYF TGTGCCAGCAGCTCGCTAGCGGGAGGGAGCTACGAGCAGTACTTC
TRBJ1-6 TRBV6-6 NA NA CASRAGGAPLHF TGTGCCAGCAGGGCGGGCGGGGCACCCCTCCACTTT
TRBJ2-5 TRBV10-1 NA TRBD2 CASSDPGLAEETQYF TGCGCCAGCAGTGACCCTGGACTAGCGGAAGAGACCCAGTACTTC
TRBJ1-4 TRBV6-5 NA NA CASNPGAGVGEKLFF TGTGCCAGCAACCCTGGGGCAGGGGTGGGAGAAAAACTGTTTTTT
TRBJ2-6 TRBV11-2 NA NA CASTWGSLATGANVLTF TGTGCCAGCACCTGGGGCAGCCTCGCAACTGGGGCCAACGTCCTGACTTTC
TRBJ2-4 TRBV19 NA NA CASSGGGGAKNIQYF TGTGCCAGTAGTGGGGGGGGCGGCGCCAAAAACATTCAGTACTTC
TRBJ2-1 TRBV4-1 NA NA CASSQEGLHNEQFF TGCGCCAGCAGCCAAGAAGGACTCCACAATGAGCAGTTCTTC
TRBJ1-1 TRBV27 NA TRBD1 CASSTRQGQESKAFF TGTGCCAGCAGTACCAGACAGGGTCAGGAATCCAAAGCTTTCTTT
TRBJ2-7 TRBV19 NA NA CASSQGRESYEQYF TGTGCCAGTAGCCAGGGTCGGGAGTCCTACGAGCAGTACTTC
TRBJ1-1 TRBV19 few NA CASNHRNTEAFF TGTGCCAGTAATCACAGGAACACTGAAGCTTTCTTT
TRBJ2-1 TRBV18 NA TRBD2 CASSVSGSHNEQFF TGTGCCAGCTCGGTCAGCGGGAGCCACAATGAGCAGTTCTTC
TRBJ1-4 TRBV11-3 NA TRBD1 CASSLGTGGNEKLFF TGTGCCAGCAGCTTGGGGACAGGGGGAAATGAAAAACTGTTTTTT
TRBJ2-7 TRBV13 NA NA CASSLGGVGYEQYF TGTGCCAGCAGCCTGGGGGGAGTGGGCTACGAGCAGTACTTC
TRBJ2-3 TRBV7-3 NA TRBD2 CASSSRREGRDTQYF TGTGCCAGCAGCTCTCGGCGGGAGGGCCGGGATACGCAGTATTTT
TRBJ2-3 TRBV9 NA NA CASSAADWTDTQYF TGTGCCAGCAGCGCCGCAGACTGGACAGATACGCAGTATTTT
TRBJ1-5 TRBV24-1 NA TRBD1 CATSDPGTGDSQPQHF TGTGCCACCAGTGATCCCGGGACAGGGGATAGTCAGCCCCAGCATTTT
TRBJ2-3 TRBV7-2 once TRBD1 CASSPKRTGGTDTQYF TGTGCCAGCAGCCCCAAGCGGACAGGGGGCACAGATACGCAGTATTTT
TRBJ2-1 TRBV4-1 NA TRBD1 CASSLRDRDGNEQFF TGCGCCAGCAGCCTCCGGGACAGGGATGGGAATGAGCAGTTCTTC
TRBJ2-1 TRBV7-6 NA NA CASSLVESSYNEQFF TGTGCCAGCAGCTTAGTCGAGAGCTCCTACAATGAGCAGTTCTTC
TRBJ1-3 TRBV5-1 NA NA CASSPRTASGNTIYF TGCGCCAGCAGCCCGAGGACAGCCTCTGGAAACACCATATATTTT
TRBJ1-1 TRBV5-6 NA NA CASSRTANTEAFF TGTGCCAGCAGCAGGACAGCGAACACTGAAGCTTTCTTT
TRBJ1-2 TRBV5-1 NA NA CASTRDVGGYGYTF TGCGCCAGCACCCGGGACGTCGGAGGGTATGGCTACACCTTC
TRBJ2-3 TRBV28 NA TRBD2 CASSSLPGERGALLAQYF TGTGCCAGCAGTTCCCTCCCCGGTGAGCGGGGGGCCCTGTTGGCGCAGTATTTT
TRBJ1-2 TRBV5-1 NA NA CASSPGADGYTF TGCGCCAGCAGCCCCGGAGCGGATGGCTACACCTTC
TRBJ1-2 TRBV6-5 NA TRBD1 CASKTDRYYGYTF TGTGCCAGCAAAACGGACAGGTACTATGGCTACACCTTC
TRBJ1-2 TRBV11-2 NA NA CASSPGHNYGYTF TGTGCCAGCAGCCCCGGACACAACTATGGCTACACCTTC
TRBJ1-5 TRBV2 NA NA CASSGETGFYSNQPQHF TGTGCCAGCAGTGGAGAGACAGGCTTTTATAGCAATCAGCCCCAGCATTTT
TRBJ2-7 TRBV5-1 NA TRBD2 CASSLGGLAAYEQYF TGCGCCAGCAGCTTAGGTGGACTAGCGGCGTACGAGCAGTACTTC
TRBJ1-2 TRBV19 NA NA CASLGLGIGGYTF TGTGCCAGTCTGGGACTGGGCATAGGGGGCTACACCTTC
TRBJ2-1 TRBV7-2 NA NA CASSLQIEQFF TGTGCCAGCAGCTTACAAATTGAGCAGTTCTTC
TRBJ1-5 TRBV19 NA NA CASSTPGSNQPQHF TGTGCCAGTAGTACGCCGGGGTCCAATCAGCCCCAGCATTTT
TRBJ2-2 TRBV24-1 NA NA CATSDPTALTGELFF TGTGCCACCAGTGACCCGACAGCCCTCACCGGGGAGCTGTTTTTT
TRBJ1-6 TRBV14 NA NA CASSQVTGLGSPLHF TGTGCCAGCAGCCAAGTAACAGGGTTGGGTTCACCCCTCCACTTT
TRBJ2-7 TRBV4-1 once TRBD1 CASSPVTGTASREQYF TGCGCCAGCAGCCCCGTCACAGGGACAGCGAGCAGGGAGCAGTACTTC
TRBJ2-3 TRBV6-1 once TRBD2 CASSEGLAGGYTDTQYF TGTGCCAGCAGCGAAGGACTAGCGGGGGGGTACACAGATACGCAGTATTTT
TRBJ2-6 TRBV3-1/TRBV3-2 NA NA CASSQDTVASGANVLTF TGTGCCAGCAGCCAAGATACGGTAGCCTCTGGGGCCAACGTCCTGACTTTC
TRBJ1-1 TRBV5-1 NA NA CASREPGLQGAEAFF TGCGCCAGCAGGGAGCCCGGACTACAAGGCGCTGAAGCTTTCTTT
TRBJ1-3 TRBV11-3 NA NA CASSLGSSGNTIYF TGTGCCAGCAGCTTGGGGAGCTCTGGAAACACCATATATTTT
TRBJ1-1 TRBV5-1 NA NA CASRPRGGDGEAFF TGCGCCAGCCGTCCCCGGGGAGGAGACGGTGAAGCTTTCTTT
TRBJ1-2 TRBV24-1 NA TRBD1 CATSPGGFGYTF TGTGCCACCAGTCCAGGGGGATTTGGCTACACCTTC
TRBJ1-1 TRBV19 few NA CASSDQANTEAFF TGTGCCAGTAGTGACCAGGCGAACACTGAAGCTTTCTTT
TRBJ2-3 TRBV28 NA NA CANYHQGTKNSTDTQYF TGTGCCAACTACCATCAGGGGACCAAAAATAGCACAGATACGCAGTATTTT
TRBJ1-6 TRBV5-1 NA TRBD1 CASSFMGQGGNSPLHF TGCGCCAGCAGCTTTATGGGACAGGGGGGCAATTCACCCCTCCACTTT
TRBJ2-3 TRBV28 NA NA CASITGMASSTDTQYF TGTGCCAGCATCACAGGGATGGCTTCTAGCACAGATACGCAGTATTTT
TRBJ2-5 TRBV28 NA NA CASSTGVQAETQYF TGTGCCAGCAGTACCGGGGTCCAAGCGGAGACCCAGTACTTC
TRBJ1-1 TRBV5-4 NA NA CASSAGVTEAFF TGTGCCAGCAGCGCCGGGGTGACTGAAGCTTTCTTT
TRBJ2-7 TRBV21-1 NA NA CASSKGRLARETYEQYF TGTGCCAGCAGCAAGGGGAGGCTAGCGAGGGAGACCTACGAGCAGTACTTC
TRBJ1-2 TRBV21-1 NA NA CASSNFHRGYGYTF TGTGCCAGCAGCAATTTTCACCGGGGGTATGGCTACACCTTC
TRBJ2-2 TRBV15 NA TRBD2 CATSRPYRDYTITGELFF TGTGCCACCAGCAGACCGTACCGGGACTACACTATCACCGGGGAGCTGTTTTTT
TRBJ2-7 TRBV9 NA NA CASSVAGAYEQYF TGTGCCAGCAGCGTAGCGGGAGCCTACGAGCAGTACTTC
TRBJ1-2 TRBV19 NA NA CASSPTASPNYGYTF TGTGCCAGTAGCCCGACAGCTTCACCCAACTATGGCTACACCTTC
TRBJ1-5 TRBV28 few NA CASSFQGNQPQHF TGTGCCAGCAGCTTCCAGGGGAATCAGCCCCAGCATTTT
TRBJ2-3 TRBV24-1 NA NA CATSDRGVTQYF TGTGCCACCAGTGACAGGGGAGTTACGCAGTATTTT